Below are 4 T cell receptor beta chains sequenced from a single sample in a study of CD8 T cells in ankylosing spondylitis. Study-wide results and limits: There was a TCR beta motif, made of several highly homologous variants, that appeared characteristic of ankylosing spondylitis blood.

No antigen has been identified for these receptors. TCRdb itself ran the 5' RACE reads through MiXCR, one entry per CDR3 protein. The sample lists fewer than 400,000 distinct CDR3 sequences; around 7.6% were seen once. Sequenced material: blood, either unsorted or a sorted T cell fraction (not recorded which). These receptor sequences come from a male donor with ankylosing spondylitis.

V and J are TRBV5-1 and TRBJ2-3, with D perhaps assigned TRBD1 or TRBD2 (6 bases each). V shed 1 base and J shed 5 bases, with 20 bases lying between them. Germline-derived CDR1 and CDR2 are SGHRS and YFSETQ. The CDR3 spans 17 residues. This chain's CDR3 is CASSLSLGGTGRDTQYF. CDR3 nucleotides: TGCGCCAGCAGCTTGAGTTTGGGGGGAACAGGGAGAGATACGCAGTATTTT.

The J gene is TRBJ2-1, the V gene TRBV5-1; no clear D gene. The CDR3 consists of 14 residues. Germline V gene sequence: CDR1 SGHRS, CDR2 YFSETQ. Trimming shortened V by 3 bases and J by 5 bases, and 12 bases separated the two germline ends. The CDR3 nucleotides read TGCGCCAGCAGCTCGGACGATTGGGACAATGAGCAGTTCTTC. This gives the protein CASSSDDWDNEQFF.

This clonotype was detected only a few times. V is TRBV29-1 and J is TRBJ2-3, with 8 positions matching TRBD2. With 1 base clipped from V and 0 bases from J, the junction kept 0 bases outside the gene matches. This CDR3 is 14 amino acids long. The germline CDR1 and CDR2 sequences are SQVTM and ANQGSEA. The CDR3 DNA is TGCAGCGTTGAAGTAGCGGGGAGCACAGATACGCAGTATTTT. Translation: CSVEVAGSTDTQYF.

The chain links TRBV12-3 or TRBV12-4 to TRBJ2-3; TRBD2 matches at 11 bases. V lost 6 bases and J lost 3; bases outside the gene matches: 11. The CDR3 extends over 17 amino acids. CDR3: CASSLGSLAGGTDTQYF. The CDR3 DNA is TGTGCCAGCAGCCTAGGGTCCCTAGCGGGAGGTACAGATACGCAGTATTTT.